A selection of T cell receptor beta chains follows, all from one sample in a study of Graves' ophthalmopathy and Graves' hyperthyroidism. A single record per CDR3 protein comes from TCRdb applying MiXCR to the multiplex PCR reads. Of 600,000 to 650,000 distinct CDR3 sequences in the sample, over 20% were seen once. Sequenced material: peripheral blood. Every receptor here comes from a woman under 30 with stable Graves' hyperthyroidism. Some clones in this sample may be carry-over from other donors' samples. The CDR3 runs from the conserved cysteine through the conserved F or W. The D gene is left open where the match is weak. Clone size is stated in some rows and not others, as once, few, many or a class when expanded.

j_call: TRBJ2-7; v_call: TRBV4-3; d_call: -; clone_size: -; cdr3_aa: CASSQVQGTYEQYF; cdr3_nt: TGCGCCAGCAGCCAAGTGCAGGGGACGTACGAGCAGTACTTC
j_call: TRBJ1-5; v_call: TRBV12-3/TRBV12-4; d_call: -; clone_size: many; cdr3_aa: CASSLQFQPQHF; cdr3_nt: TGTGCCAGCAGTTTACAGTTTCAGCCCCAGCATTTT
j_call: TRBJ2-5; v_call: TRBV15; d_call: TRBD1; clone_size: few; cdr3_aa: CATSIWDRGQETQYF; cdr3_nt: TGTGCCACCAGCATATGGGACAGGGGCCAAGAGACCCAGTACTTC
j_call: TRBJ2-4; v_call: TRBV28; d_call: TRBD2; clone_size: many; cdr3_aa: CASSSPGLAAKNIQYF; cdr3_nt: TGTGCCAGCAGTAGTCCGGGACTAGCGGCCAAAAACATTCAGTACTTC
j_call: TRBJ2-2; v_call: TRBV28; d_call: TRBD2; clone_size: many; cdr3_aa: CASSLTSGSPGELFF; cdr3_nt: TGTGCCAGCAGTTTGACTAGCGGGAGTCCTGGGGAGCTGTTTTTT
j_call: TRBJ2-7; v_call: TRBV6-2/TRBV6-3; d_call: -; clone_size: -; cdr3_aa: CASSFSVGYEQYF; cdr3_nt: TGTGCCAGCAGCTTTTCGGTGGGCTACGAGCAGTACTTC
j_call: TRBJ2-7; v_call: TRBV7-9; d_call: TRBD2; clone_size: many; cdr3_aa: CASRPSSGGGEQYF; cdr3_nt: TGTGCCAGCAGACCATCCAGCGGGGGCGGCGAGCAGTACTTC
j_call: TRBJ1-2; v_call: TRBV6-2/TRBV6-3; d_call: -; clone_size: many; cdr3_aa: CASSKTGVYGYTF; cdr3_nt: TGTGCCAGCAGTAAGACGGGGGTCTATGGCTACACCTTC
j_call: TRBJ2-7; v_call: TRBV9; d_call: -; clone_size: many; cdr3_aa: CASSVGGNEQYF; cdr3_nt: TGTGCCAGCAGCGTAGGCGGTAACGAGCAGTACTTC
j_call: TRBJ2-7; v_call: TRBV5-6; d_call: TRBD1; clone_size: many; cdr3_aa: CASSELAGTGRRYEQYF; cdr3_nt: TGTGCCAGCAGCGAACTTGCCGGGACAGGGCGTCGCTACGAGCAGTACTTC
j_call: TRBJ1-2; v_call: TRBV3-1; d_call: -; clone_size: -; cdr3_aa: CASSQSTRRLVDGYTF; cdr3_nt: TGTGCCAGCAGCCAGTCGACCCGGAGATTGGTTGATGGCTACACCTTC
j_call: TRBJ1-5; v_call: TRBV28; d_call: -; clone_size: once; cdr3_aa: CATRDIRTEANQPQHF; cdr3_nt: TGTGCCACCAGGGATATTAGGACAGAAGCGAATCAGCCCCAGCATTTT
j_call: TRBJ2-5; v_call: TRBV28; d_call: -; clone_size: -; cdr3_aa: CASSLYSLIETQYF; cdr3_nt: TGTGCCAGCAGTTTATATTCCCTTATAGAGACCCAGTACTTC
j_call: TRBJ2-7; v_call: TRBV3-1; d_call: TRBD2; clone_size: few; cdr3_aa: CASSHGSGGFYEQYF; cdr3_nt: TGTGCCAGCAGCCATGGTAGCGGGGGATTCTACGAGCAGTACTTC
j_call: TRBJ1-2; v_call: TRBV7-9; d_call: -; clone_size: many; cdr3_aa: CASSLQGSGYTF; cdr3_nt: TGTGCCAGCAGCTTGCAGGGTTCTGGCTACACCTTC
j_call: TRBJ2-7; v_call: TRBV19; d_call: TRBD1; clone_size: many; cdr3_aa: CASSETGSVANYEQYF; cdr3_nt: TGTGCCAGTAGCGAGACAGGGAGCGTTGCAAACTACGAGCAGTACTTC
j_call: TRBJ1-3; v_call: TRBV12-3/TRBV12-4; d_call: -; clone_size: many; cdr3_aa: CASSPPRATGTIYF; cdr3_nt: TGTGCCAGCAGTCCGCCAAGGGCAACTGGCACCATATATTTT
j_call: TRBJ2-2; v_call: TRBV5-5; d_call: TRBD1; clone_size: many; cdr3_aa: CASSRRDRDTGELFF; cdr3_nt: TGTGCCAGCAGCCGCCGGGACAGGGACACCGGGGAGCTGTTTTTT
j_call: TRBJ1-6; v_call: TRBV2; d_call: TRBD1; clone_size: many; cdr3_aa: CASNTGQGVNSPLHF; cdr3_nt: TGTGCCAGCAATACGGGACAGGGAGTAAATTCACCCCTCCACTTT
j_call: TRBJ2-7; v_call: TRBV20-1; d_call: -; clone_size: many; cdr3_aa: CSATDRNYEQYF; cdr3_nt: TGCAGTGCTACAGACAGGAACTACGAGCAGTACTTC
j_call: TRBJ1-2; v_call: TRBV12-3/TRBV12-4; d_call: TRBD1; clone_size: -; cdr3_aa: CASSLGGYGQGTYGYTF; cdr3_nt: TGTGCCAGCAGTTTAGGGGGCTACGGACAGGGGACCTATGGCTACACCTTC
j_call: TRBJ1-6; v_call: TRBV7-9; d_call: -; clone_size: many; cdr3_aa: CASSSGGRRNSPLHF; cdr3_nt: TGTGCCAGCAGCTCGGGGGGACGCCGAAATTCACCCCTCCACTTT
j_call: TRBJ1-2; v_call: TRBV2; d_call: -; clone_size: many; cdr3_aa: CASRPGHNYGYTF; cdr3_nt: TGTGCCAGCAGGCCGGGACACAACTATGGCTACACCTTC
j_call: TRBJ2-5; v_call: TRBV20-1; d_call: TRBD1; clone_size: few; cdr3_aa: CSASPGQGGRETQYF; cdr3_nt: TGCAGTGCTAGTCCGGGACAGGGAGGACGAGAGACCCAGTACTTC
j_call: TRBJ2-7; v_call: TRBV30; d_call: -; clone_size: many; cdr3_aa: CAWSVLREHEQYF; cdr3_nt: TGTGCCTGGAGTGTATTGCGAGAGCACGAGCAGTACTTC
j_call: TRBJ2-5; v_call: TRBV28; d_call: TRBD1; clone_size: -; cdr3_aa: CASSSVWDRQETQYF; cdr3_nt: TGTGCCAGCAGTTCCGTCTGGGACAGGCAAGAGACCCAGTACTTC
j_call: TRBJ2-5; v_call: TRBV20-1; d_call: TRBD1; clone_size: -; cdr3_aa: CSARTGGWKTQYF; cdr3_nt: TGCAGTGCTAGGACAGGGGGTTGGAAGACCCAGTACTTC
j_call: TRBJ2-5; v_call: TRBV19; d_call: TRBD2; clone_size: many; cdr3_aa: CASSRPRRGGEETQYF; cdr3_nt: TGTGCCAGTAGTCGCCCCAGGCGGGGGGGAGAAGAGACCCAGTACTTC
j_call: TRBJ1-6; v_call: TRBV28; d_call: TRBD1; clone_size: many; cdr3_aa: CASSPQGGRSPLHF; cdr3_nt: TGTGCCAGCAGTCCTCAAGGGGGCCGGTCACCCCTCCACTTT
j_call: TRBJ1-2; v_call: TRBV6-2/TRBV6-3; d_call: -; clone_size: -; cdr3_aa: CASRAQGTDGYTF; cdr3_nt: TGTGCCAGCAGAGCGCAGGGGACGGATGGCTACACCTTC
j_call: TRBJ1-1; v_call: TRBV5-1; d_call: TRBD1; clone_size: many; cdr3_aa: CASSPVRPGTGEAFF; cdr3_nt: TGCGCCAGCAGCCCAGTGCGACCCGGGACAGGGGAAGCTTTCTTT
j_call: TRBJ2-7; v_call: TRBV19; d_call: TRBD2; clone_size: many; cdr3_aa: CASRIAGAYEQYF; cdr3_nt: TGTGCCAGTAGAATAGCGGGAGCCTACGAGCAGTACTTC
j_call: TRBJ2-7; v_call: TRBV15; d_call: TRBD1; clone_size: many; cdr3_aa: CATSGGAGGLYEQYF; cdr3_nt: TGTGCCACCTCAGGGGGTGCCGGTGGTTTATACGAGCAGTACTTC
j_call: TRBJ2-2; v_call: TRBV27; d_call: -; clone_size: few; cdr3_aa: CASSSLGARTGELFF; cdr3_nt: TGTGCCAGCAGTTCCCTCGGCGCTCGCACCGGGGAGCTGTTTTTT
j_call: TRBJ1-2; v_call: TRBV6-5; d_call: -; clone_size: many; cdr3_aa: CASSYGGGYTYGYTF; cdr3_nt: TGTGCCAGCAGTTACGGGGGAGGCTACACCTATGGCTACACCTTC
j_call: TRBJ2-5; v_call: TRBV10-3; d_call: -; clone_size: many; cdr3_aa: CAIRAFEGIQETQYF; cdr3_nt: TGTGCCATCAGAGCATTCGAGGGTATCCAAGAGACCCAGTACTTC
j_call: TRBJ2-7; v_call: TRBV20-1; d_call: -; clone_size: -; cdr3_aa: CSARDQGTSYEQYF; cdr3_nt: TGCAGTGCTAGAGACCAGGGGACCTCCTACGAGCAGTACTTC
j_call: TRBJ2-7; v_call: TRBV20-1; d_call: TRBD1; clone_size: many; cdr3_aa: CSARGRTGISYEQYF; cdr3_nt: TGCAGTGCTAGAGGGAGGACAGGGATTTCCTACGAGCAGTACTTC
j_call: TRBJ1-2; v_call: TRBV3-1; d_call: TRBD1; clone_size: -; cdr3_aa: CASTSTGGGYGYTF; cdr3_nt: TGTGCCAGCACCTCTACAGGGGGCGGCTATGGCTACACCTTC
j_call: TRBJ1-2; v_call: TRBV29-1; d_call: -; clone_size: many; cdr3_aa: CSVPRGSLLTKDGYTF; cdr3_nt: TGCAGCGTTCCTCGGGGCTCCTTGCTAACTAAAGATGGCTACACCTTC
j_call: TRBJ2-2; v_call: TRBV11-2; d_call: TRBD1; clone_size: many; cdr3_aa: CASSLVGTGWNTGELFF; cdr3_nt: TGTGCCAGCAGCTTAGTTGGGACAGGGTGGAACACCGGGGAGCTGTTTTTT
j_call: TRBJ2-7; v_call: TRBV6-1; d_call: TRBD1; clone_size: many; cdr3_aa: CASSKDRGTYEQYF; cdr3_nt: TGTGCCAGCAGTAAGGACAGGGGGACCTACGAGCAGTACTTC